A single sample is the source of the 15 T cell receptor beta chains below, sequenced in a study of TIL therapy for anti-PD-1-resistant metastatic lung cancer. The immunoSEQ assay was v3. Method: immunoSEQ multiplex PCR; TCRdb's copy keeps in-frame clones and lacks some. Among about 50,000 clones listed, just over 70% were seen once. The time point: pre-treatment sample, taken before nivolumab and TIL therapy. The tumor samples were excised metastases, mostly pleural nodules or supraclavicular lymph nodes. The sequencing used tumor tissue, collected at baseline. These receptors were taken from a person between 25 and 80 years old with non-small cell lung cancer.

The chain recombines TRBV5-1 with TRBJ2-7, with D hard to call. The CDR3 sequence is 12 residues long. The germline V gene has CDR1 SGHRS and CDR2 YFSETQ. V was trimmed by 3 bases and J by 7 bases, leaving 11 bases between them. As DNA, the CDR3 is TGCGCCAGCAGCTCCGAAGGGTGGGAGCAGTACTTC. It yields the protein CASSSEGWEQYF.

This rearrangement joins TRBV4-1 to TRBJ2-7, with D perhaps matching TRBD1 (5 bases). The CDR3 runs to 14 residues. Trimming stripped 1 base from V and 3 bases from J, with 10 bases between. Germline V gene sequence: CDR1 MGHRA, CDR2 YSYEKL. For the CDR3, the DNA is TGCGCCAGCAGCCAAGCCGACAGATTCTACGAGCAGTACTTC. Translating gives CASSQADRFYEQYF.

This chain joins TRBV25-1 and TRBJ1-2; TRBD1 matches at 8 bases. V was clipped by 5 bases and J by 7 bases; unmatched bases: 6. In germline, CDR1 is MGHDK, CDR2 SYGVNS. This CDR3 comprises 13 residues. CDR3 in DNA: TGTGCCAGCAGTCCCCAGGGGGCGAGTGGCTACACCTTC. It codes for CASSPQGASGYTF.

V usage is TRBV21-1 and J usage is TRBJ2-4. TRBV21-1 is annotated as a pseudogene. The CDR3 is 19 amino acids. CDR3 bases: TGTGCCAGCATCGTCAGTCAGGGAGACGGGGGCCTAGCCAAAAACATTCAGTACTTC. This encodes CASIVSQGDGGLAKNIQYF.

The chain uses TRBV7-9 and TRBJ1-2; the match to TRBD1 covers 7 bases. V shed 1 base, J shed 4 bases, and the junction held 15 bases outside the gene matches. Per the germline V gene, CDR1 is SEHNR and CDR2 is FQNEAQ (reference sequence). This CDR3 has 18 residues. The CDR3 region is CASSLGWQGDPNGYGYTF. In DNA, the CDR3 is TGTGCCAGCAGCTTAGGTTGGCAGGGGGACCCTAATGGCTATGGCTACACCTTC.

The chain links TRBV30 to TRBJ2-4; perhaps D is TRBD1 or TRBD2 (5 bases each). V was clipped by 3 bases and J by 1 base, with 7 bases between them. Germline CDR1 and CDR2: GTSNPN and SVGIG (reference sequence). The CDR3 length is 13 residues. CDR3: CAWRGDAKNIQYF. The CDR3 DNA sequence: TGTGCCTGGAGGGGGGATGCCAAAAACATTCAGTACTTC.

The chain couples TRBV7-9 to TRBJ2-3; D call uncertain. Germline assignment: CDR1 SEHNR and CDR2 FQNEAQ (reference sequence). The V and J ends lost 7 bases and 2 bases respectively, with 7 bases between them. This CDR3 has 12 amino acids. DNA for the CDR3: TGTGCCAGCACCCCCGACACAGATACGCAGTATTTT. Protein: CASTPDTDTQYF.

This chain connects TRBV19 to TRBJ1-1; no reliable D call. Trimming pared 7 bases from V and 7 bases from J, leaving 22 bases between. Germline loops: CDR1 LNHDA, CDR2 SQIVND (reference sequence). The CDR3 totals 15 residues. In DNA, the CDR3 is TGTGCCAGTACCCTACTGGCTGGGCCTGCCTTTGAAGCTTTCTTT. Its protein product is CASTLLAGPAFEAFF.

Points on this clone: Relative to the germline gene, one junction end is altered; a read error may explain this. This chain links TRBV27 with TRBJ1-6, with D possibly TRBD1 on 5 matching bases. This CDR3 has 13 amino acids. Germline CDR1 is MNHEY and CDR2 is SMNVEV (reference sequence). The CDR3 protein is CASSLSKYGTIFF. The CDR3, as DNA: TGTGCCAGCAGTTTATCTAAGTATGGGACGATTTTCTTC.

This clone has just a few counts. J is TRBJ1-6 and V is TRBV7-6; TRBD1 agrees at 11 bases. Germline trimming cut 5 bases from V and 8 bases from J; bases unmatched to any gene: 11. Germline CDR1 SGHVS, CDR2 FNYEAQ. CDR3 length: 17 amino acids. The CDR3 DNA sequence: TGTGCCAGCAGCCTAATAACGCCGGACAGGGGGCATTCACCCCTCCACTTT. Its translation is CASSLITPDRGHSPLHF.

This clone has a single count. The chain uses TRBV7-8 and TRBJ1-4; D remains unclear. This CDR3 is built from 12 residues. Germline V gene sequence: CDR1 SGHVS, CDR2 FQNEAQ. Trimming removed 1 base at V and 14 bases at J, with 11 bases between. The CDR3 nucleotides read TGTGCCAGCAGCTTAGGTGGGATTTCGCTGTTTTTT. This sequence encodes CASSLGGISLFF. Complete variable domain (other parts from reference TRBV7-8 and TRBJ1-4): GAGVSQSPRYKVAKRGQDVALRCDPISGHVSLFWYQQALGQGPEFLTYFQNEAQLDKSGLPSDRFFAERPEGSVSTLKIQRTQQEDSAVYLCASSLGGISLFFGSGTQLSVL.

This chain joins TRBV30 and TRBJ1-6, with 7 bases identical to TRBD1. The CDR3 has 15 amino acids. V gave up 0 bases and J gave up 4 bases; unmatched junction bases: 3. CDR1 is GTSNPN, CDR2 SVGIG, per germline (reference sequence). The CDR3 coding sequence is TGTGCCTGGAGTGTCGGGACAGAATATAATTCACCCCTCCACTTT. Translating gives CAWSVGTEYNSPLHF.

This chain links TRBV19 with TRBJ2-5; D remains ambiguous. Germline CDR1 LNHDA, CDR2 SQIVND (reference sequence). The CDR3 is 15 amino acids. V was cut by 4 bases and J by 1 base, with 13 bases left in between. DNA for the CDR3: TGTGCCAGTAGTAGAGGACGGAGAACCCAAGAGACCCAGTACTTC. This encodes CASSRGRRTQETQYF.

The chain recombines TRBV7-9 with TRBJ2-5; D gene uncertain. CDR3 length: 13 amino acids. With 2 bases removed from V and 3 bases from J, the gap between germline ends came to 7 bases. Germline lookup yields CDR1 SEHNR and CDR2 FQNEAQ (reference sequence). The CDR3 loop reads CASSLLGKETQYF. The CDR3 DNA follows: TGTGCCAGCAGCTTATTGGGGAAAGAGACCCAGTACTTC.

In this sample, this clone turned up a few times. The chain links TRBV6-1 to TRBJ2-7; D is possibly TRBD2 (5 bases). The CDR3 has 14 residues. CDR1 is MNHNS, CDR2 SASEGT, per germline. V was shortened by 7 bases and J by 3 bases, with 16 bases between the two germline ends. CDR3: CASNRDAASYEQYF. CDR3 in DNA: TGTGCCAGCAACCGGGATGCCGCTAGCTACGAGCAGTACTTC.